Below are 20 T cell receptor beta chains sequenced from a single sample in a study of T-cell memory formation after mild COVID-19. TCRdb redid the calling of the 5' RACE reads with MiXCR, one entry per CDR3 protein. Of 100,000 or so distinct CDR3 sequences listed, over 8.5% are singletons. The specimen sequenced was PBMCs or a T cell subset sorted from them (not recorded which). These receptors were taken from a man aged 18 to 35 who had mild COVID-19 (a few samples of this study predate the infection). Cell type and time point are not known.

The chain employs TRBV7-9 and TRBJ1-1, with D tentatively TRBD1 (6 bases). The V end lost 5 bases, the J end lost 4 bases, and 14 bases lay between the germline ends. The germline gives CDR1 SEHNR, CDR2 FQNEAQ (reference sequence). The CDR3 runs 14 residues. CDR3 amino acids: CASSTPGQSTEAFF. The CDR3 DNA follows: TGTGCCAGCAGCACCCCGGGACAAAGCACTGAAGCTTTCTTT.

This clonotype was counted a few times. The gene calls are TRBV5-1 and TRBJ2-5; D tentatively reads TRBD1 or TRBD2 (6 bases each). In germline, CDR1 is SGHRS, CDR2 YFSETQ. Trimming took off 4 bases at V and 9 bases at J, with 22 bases between the two ends. The CDR3 totals 15 residues. The CDR3 DNA follows: TGCGCCAGCAGCAGTGCGGGACACCCATTCGAGGCCCAGTACTTC. Encoded protein: CASSSAGHPFEAQYF. The whole variable domain, remainder taken from reference TRBV5-1 and TRBJ2-5, is KAGVTQTPRYLIKTRGQQVTLSCSPISGHRSVSWYQQTPGQGLQFLFEYFSETQRNKGNFPGRFSGRQFSNSRSEMNVSTLELGDSALYLCASSSAGHPFEAQYFGPGTRLLVL.

The CDR3 sequence: CASSWEQKRTYEQYV. Written as DNA, the CDR3 is TGTGCCAGCAGTTGGGAACAGAAGCGTACCTACGAGCAGTACGTC. The V gene is TRBV6-2 or TRBV6-3, the J gene TRBJ2-7; D call uncertain. CDR1 MNHEY and CDR2 SVGEGT come from the germline V gene. Trimming removed 4 bases at V and 2 bases at J, with 15 bases between. The CDR3 covers 15 residues.

V and J are TRBV6-1 and TRBJ1-2; a possible D gene is TRBD1 (6 bases). The CDR3 covers 13 residues. V lost 10 bases to trimming and J lost 3 bases, with 15 bases between them. Germline CDR1 MNHNS, CDR2 SASEGT. The CDR3 region is CAISPGADYGYTF. The CDR3 DNA reads as TGTGCCATCTCCCCAGGGGCGGACTATGGCTACACCTTC.

This chain uses TRBV7-8 with TRBJ2-1; D is perhaps TRBD2 (5 bases). The CDR3 runs to 12 residues. The V gene's germline CDR1 is SGHVS and CDR2 FQNEAQ. The germline V and J ends were trimmed by 5 bases and 9 bases, with 11 bases remaining between them. Written as DNA, the CDR3 is TGTGCCAGCAGCATATTCGGGGTTGAGCAGTTCTTC. It encodes CASSIFGVEQFF.

There are many counts of this clonotype. This chain's CDR3 is CASSLGDTGYEQYV. As DNA, the CDR3 is TGTGCCAGCAGCTTAGGAGATACAGGGTACGAGCAGTACGTC. The V gene is TRBV7-9, the J gene TRBJ2-7; TRBD1 is a possible D gene (6 bases). This CDR3 spans 14 amino acids. V was cut by 1 base and J by 4 bases, with 11 bases left in between. Germline V gene sequence: CDR1 SEHNR, CDR2 FQNEAQ (reference sequence).

This sequence joins TRBV6-5 and TRBJ1-5, with D maybe TRBD1 (5 bases). With 2 bases removed from V and 8 bases from J, the gap between germline ends came to 10 bases. The CDR3 runs 13 residues. Germline assignment: CDR1 MNHEY and CDR2 SVGAGI. For the CDR3, the DNA is TGTGCCAGCAGTTACGGGACCAGGGAGCCCCAGCATTTT. This sequence encodes CASSYGTREPQHF.

The chain uses TRBV10-2 and TRBJ1-5, with D tentatively TRBD1 (6 bases). V dropped 9 bases and J dropped 0 bases, with 12 bases sitting between them. The CDR3 is 14 amino acids. Germline V gene data show CDR1 as WSHSY and CDR2 as SAAADI. CDR3 region: CASWGADSNQPQHF. CDR3 bases: TGCGCCAGTTGGGGGGCGGATAGCAATCAGCCCCAGCATTTT.

V gene TRBV10-3 combines with J gene TRBJ2-3; the D gene is possibly TRBD2 (6 bases). The germline CDR1 and CDR2 sequences are ENHRY and SYGVKD. The CDR3 has 14 residues. Trimming took off 8 bases at V and 4 bases at J, with 16 bases between the two ends. The CDR3 reads CAIRGSRRSDTQYF. The CDR3 DNA reads as TGTGCCATCCGGGGGAGCCGGCGGTCAGATACGCAGTATTTT.

In its sample, this clonotype was seen many times. The V gene is TRBV6-2 or TRBV6-3, the J gene TRBJ2-3, with D maybe TRBD2 (5 bases). The V and J ends lost 4 bases and 0 bases respectively, with 8 bases between them. The germline V gene has CDR1 MNHEY and CDR2 SVGEGT. The CDR3 contains 14 residues. CDR3 nucleotides: TGTGCCAGCAGTTCGGGCGGGAGCACAGATACGCAGTATTTT. Translated: CASSSGGSTDTQYF.

The J gene is TRBJ1-6, the V gene TRBV7-2; tentatively, D is TRBD1 (5 bases). Germline lookup yields CDR1 SGHTA and CDR2 FQGNSA. Trimming removed 3 bases from V and 8 bases from J, with 17 bases in between. CDR3 size: 16 residues. CDR3 amino acids: CASSFPKGRLDSPLHF. CDR3 bases: TGTGCCAGCAGCTTCCCCAAGGGGCGCCTGGATTCACCCCTCCACTTT.

The chain uses TRBV6-5 and TRBJ1-2; D remains ambiguous. Germline V gene sequence: CDR1 MNHEY, CDR2 SVGAGI. This CDR3 region has 14 residues. The V and J ends lost 1 base and 5 bases respectively, with 11 bases between them. The CDR3 spells CASSYFPEEYGYTF. The CDR3, as DNA: TGTGCCAGCAGTTACTTCCCCGAGGAGTATGGCTACACCTTC.

A few counts support this clonotype. V usage is TRBV6-2 or TRBV6-3 and J usage is TRBJ2-7; the match to TRBD1 covers 9 bases. The germline CDR1 and CDR2 sequences are MNHEY and SVGEGT. After removal of 5 bases from V and 2 bases from J, the junction contained 7 bases not matched to a gene. The CDR3 length is 15 residues. CDR3 protein: CASSPGTGRTYEQYV. CDR3 nucleotides: TGTGCCAGCAGTCCCGGGACAGGGCGAACCTACGAGCAGTACGTC.

The chain carries TRBV13 and TRBJ1-2; TRBD1 agrees at 8 bases. The V and J ends lost 5 bases and 3 bases, in that order; junction bases with no gene match: 5. The germline gives CDR1 PRHDT, CDR2 FYEKMQ (reference sequence). This CDR3 is 14 amino acids long. CDR3 DNA: TGTGCCAGCAGCCAAGGACAGGGAGACTATGGCTACACCTTC. Its translation: CASSQGQGDYGYTF.

The rearrangement uses TRBV14 and TRBJ2-1; TRBD2 aligns across 9 bases. V trimming: 4 bases; J trimming: 10 bases; junction bases outside the gene matches: 11. CDR3 length: 15 residues. CDR1 is SGHDN and CDR2 is FVKESK in the germline V gene. CDR3 nucleotides: TGTGCCAGCAGCCTCGCGCCTAGCGGGGATCGGGAGCAGTTCTTC. This codes for CASSLAPSGDREQFF. The full variable domain, with the rest looked up from reference TRBV14 and TRBJ2-1, is EAGVTQFPSHSVIEKGQTVTLRCDPISGHDNLYWYRRVMGKEIKFLLHFVKESKQDESGMPNNRFLAERTGGTYSTLKVQPAELEDSGVYFCASSLAPSGDREQFFGPGTRLTVL.

The CDR3 sequence: CASSLLQVGSYNSPLHF. DNA for the CDR3: TGCGCCAGCAGCTTGCTCCAGGTGGGCTCCTATAATTCACCCCTCCACTTT. The V and J genes are TRBV5-1 and TRBJ1-6, with D unresolved. The germline CDR1 and CDR2 sequences are SGHRS and YFSETQ. The CDR3 loop spans 17 amino acids. V was trimmed by 1 base and J by 0 bases, leaving 11 bases between them.

V usage is TRBV6-5 and J usage is TRBJ1-1; no clear D gene. The ends were cut back, 2 bases at V and 4 bases at J, with 14 bases in the middle. The CDR3 runs to 15 residues. The germline V gene encodes CDR1 MNHEY and CDR2 SVGAGI. CDR3 residues: CASSYRPQVSTEAFF. The CDR3 DNA sequence: TGTGCCAGCAGTTACCGGCCTCAGGTGAGCACTGAAGCTTTCTTT.

Only a few counts were recorded for this clonotype. The chain uses TRBV7-9 and TRBJ1-2, with 12 bases matching TRBD1. The V gene's germline CDR1 is SEHNR and CDR2 FQNEAQ (reference sequence). The CDR3 contains 14 residues. With V trimmed by 6 bases and J by 6 bases, 5 bases remained unmatched. The CDR3 DNA follows: TGTGCCAGCAGGGCCGGGACAGGGGGCGATGGCTACACCTTC. Translating it yields CASRAGTGGDGYTF.

This clonotype was recorded a few times. The rearrangement joins TRBV6-2 or TRBV6-3 to TRBJ2-7; D unclear. V was clipped by 3 bases and J by 0 bases, with 9 bases between them. The CDR3 runs to 14 residues. The germline V gene has CDR1 MNHEY and CDR2 SVGEGT. The CDR3 spells CASSYGRSSYEQYF. The CDR3 region has the DNA TGTGCCAGCAGTTATGGCCGTAGCTCCTACGAGCAGTACTTC.

This sequence joins TRBV5-1 and TRBJ2-7, with D unresolved. Germline CDR1 and CDR2: SGHRS and YFSETQ. V shed 0 bases and J shed 6 bases, with 13 bases lying between them. The CDR3 totals 14 residues. The CDR3 nucleotides read TGCGCCAGCAGCTTGGAACAGTACATCGCCGAGCAGTACTTC. This codes for CASSLEQYIAEQYF.